What follows is one T cell receptor (beta chain) and its context. The antigen this receptor binds is unknown. One base away there is no much larger clone; base qualities are not given. Starting from 500 to 600 ng total RNA, TCRbeta-specific cDNA was produced by reverse transcription with a constant-region primer and ProtoScript II reverse transcriptase. The TCRbeta libraries were prepared through three rounds of nested multiplex PCR following a slightly modified ARM-PCR procedure. Each of the first two PCR rounds ran for approximately 9 cycles and used multiplex TRBV1-TRBV30 forward primers together with a Cbeta reverse primer. Sample barcodes and Illumina adapters were attached in a final 25-cycle PCR using Deep VentR polymerase. Before sequencing, amplicons of 200-500 bp were purified from gel using a QIAquick gel extraction kit. An Illumina HiSeq 2500 was used to sequence the TCRbeta amplicons, generating 250-bp paired-end reads. Regarding the original processing steps: To recover full CDR3 sequences, reads were quality-trimmed using Trimmomatic v0.33 and paired reads were then merged using FLASH v1.2.11. MiGEC v1.2.1b assigned V, D and J germline segments to the rearranged TCRbeta sequences. Clonotype statistics and Shannon-Wiener diversity indices were calculated with VDJtools v1.0.0. To cut down on sampling bias, every analysis after diversity analysis relied on just the 250 most abundant clonotypes from each sample. TCRdb applied fastp at Q25 and MiXCR to the public reads, then kept only in-frame beta chains. Each entry is one CDR3 protein sequence, shown with its most common DNA and genes. The V and J calls and clone size are TCRdb's, not the authors'. Recorded for this sample are 310,000 or so distinct CDR3 sequences; around three fifths of them occurred a single time. The biggest ten clones account for 15% to 20% of the sample.

This sample was included in a study of tumor-infiltrating lymphocytes in primary liver carcinoma (TCRdb year 2017). About the study as a whole: Between late 2015 and 2016, a few patients in China with histopathologically diagnosed primary liver carcinoma had surgical resection. Roughly 3.65 to 8 million productive TCRbeta reads were obtained per sample, and no significant difference in read depth was found between tissue types. The five patients had tumors of stage T1-T3 N0M0, with maximum diameters ranging from roughly 4 to 11 cm. A total of 35 or so specimens from 5 patients, comprising approximately 25 tumor regions, 5 adjacent noncancerous liver tissues and 5 peripheral blood samples, were covered by TCRbeta repertoire sequencing. Across five regions of each liver tumor, along with adjacent normal tissue and blood, the study brought together TCRbeta repertoire sequencing, expression microarrays and whole-exome sequencing. Hepatocellular carcinoma (four) or combined HCC and intrahepatic cholangiocarcinoma (one) was present in the five patients, who were three men and two women aged 30 to 69 years. Reproducibility between technical replicate repertoires was high, with correlation coefficients above 0.95 and mean shared-clone rates roughly 0.87. Summary of the overall study and its limitations: Pairs of tumor regions showed greater repertoire overlap (mean about 36%) than tumor-adjacent pairs (17%) or tumor-blood pairs (approximately 14%), which is consistent with antigen-driven expansion. Bulk unsorted samples precluded comparing CD4+ and CD8+ T cell repertoires. A significantly larger repertoire fraction was made up by the top 250 clones in tumors than in blood (p = 0.039). Only a few patients were included in the study, and the authors note that the findings should be validated in a larger study. Because only the TCR beta chain was sequenced and unpaired alpha chains were not captured, true repertoire diversity is likely underestimated.

Trimming at the junction amounts to 0 bases on V and 6 bases on J, and the germline ends lie 14 bases apart. The CDR3 sequence holds 15 residues, the cysteine and phenylalanine included. Only the CDR3 DNA stays, 45 bases, in frame from base 1. CDR1 and CDR2 (LGHNA, YNFKEQ) derive from the germline V gene. RNA from unsorted whole blood was extracted with TRIzol reagent, and germline DNA was obtained with the DNeasy Blood & Tissue kit. Chronic HBV infection was present in the patients, and the patients were treatment-naive at sampling. Before surgery, approximately 4 milliliters of peripheral blood were collected into K2EDTA tubes.

This chain is built from TRBV4-2 and TRBJ1-1, with a tentative D gene TRBD1 over 6 matching bases. The TCR was taken from a young woman with primary liver carcinoma and hepatitis B virus infection. Sequenced material: peripheral blood. The CDR3 protein: CASSQESGANAEAFF. The DNA is as follows: TGTGCCAGCAGCCAAGAGTCGGGGGCCAACGCTGAAGCTTTCTTT.